The present entry profiles one T cell receptor beta chain with its context. The target antigen is unknown. This entry belongs to a study of shared clonotypes between healthy human individuals. Findings of the study overall: The generation probabilities recorded for non-shared clonotypes fell below those of clonotypes shared by all four donors.

Only CD45RO-negative cells positively selected for CCR7 counted as naive CD8 cells, so terminally differentiated effector memory CD45RA+ cells were excluded. Template for every sorted-subset replicate PCR totaled approximately 200 ng DNA, roughly 30,000 T cell genomes. TCRdb's copy holds only in-frame clones and misses some; the assay was immunoSEQ multiplex PCR. This sample has around 2.1 million clones, with about 92% found just once. Germline values: CDR1 SGHAT, CDR2 FQNNGV. The V segment lost 7 bases and the J segment 2 bases; nucleotides outside the gene matches: 8. The CDR3 loop spans 14 amino acids.

The sequencing input was naive CD8+ T cells from PBMCs. The receptor was derived from a man aged 18 to 30 in good health. Some clones in this sample may be carry-over from other donors' samples. This chain links TRBV11-2 with TRBJ2-7; 7 bases line up with TRBD2. The CDR3 spells CASTHREDPYEQYF. The CDR3 region has the DNA TGTGCCAGCACCCACCGGGAGGACCCCTACGAGCAGTACTTC.